This paragraph covers one T cell receptor beta chain sequence. TCRdb analysed the RACE reads with MiXCR anew, one entry per CDR3 protein. The sample has 50,000 or so distinct CDR3 sequences; 9.9% are singletons. Time point of the sample: patch test 3, about 24 weeks after DPC sensitization. The treatment is: therapeutic diphenylcyclopropenone sensitization with weekly scalp DPC. These data are taken from a study of human T cells and chemical hapten exposure. The sample was whole blood, taken in connection with sensitization to the hapten diphenylcyclopropenone (DPC). This clonotype originated in a woman in her forties with alopecia areata. Some clones in this sample may be carry-over from other donors' samples.

Written as DNA, the CDR3 is TGTGCCAGCAGTCTTACCTCCTTAGGGACGTCTGCTGGAAACACCATATATTTT. It yields the protein CASSLTSLGTSAGNTIYF. The chain combines TRBV2 with TRBJ1-3; D is perhaps TRBD1 (5 bases). The length of the CDR3 is 18 residues. In germline, CDR1 is SNHLY, CDR2 FYNNEI. Trimming removed 5 bases at V and 2 bases at J, with 22 bases between.